The 28 T cell receptor beta chains presented below share a single source sample, sequenced in a study of blood T cells in healthy people across ages. Primers used in a second PCR of about 6 to 12 cycles were a sample-barcoded 5' primer and a J-beta primer mix. TCRdb re-analysed the 5' RACE reads in MiXCR, keeping a single row per CDR3 protein. The sample includes about 1,500,000 distinct CDR3 sequences, about 40% seen only once; the top ten take 7.9%. Sequenced: blood. The receptor source for this set is a woman aged 18 to 35 in good health.

This clonotype was picked up a small number of times. This sequence joins TRBV12-3 or TRBV12-4 and TRBJ1-2; 7 nucleotides match TRBD1. This CDR3 contains 17 residues. Trimming at V came to 5 bases and at J to 7 bases, leaving 19 bases not matched to a gene. Here the CDR3 reads CASSPRVGGPELFGYTF. The CDR3 bases are TGTGCCAGCAGTCCCAGGGTAGGGGGCCCCGAGTTGTTTGGCTACACCTTC.

In this sample, this clonotype turned up many times. This chain uses TRBV20-1 with TRBJ2-1, with 9 bases that match TRBD1. Germline CDR1 and CDR2: DFQATT and SNEGSKA (reference sequence). The trim removed 5 bases at V and 4 bases at J, leaving 3 bases unmatched. The CDR3 totals 13 residues. The CDR3 DNA sequence: TGCAGTGCTGCCGGGACAGGGTACAATGAGCAGTTCTTC. Translated, it gives CSAAGTGYNEQFF.

V is TRBV6-5 and J is TRBJ2-1; the D gene is possibly TRBD2 (5 bases). The DNA end lines up better with TRBJ2-7; the J call may be wrong. The CDR3 runs 14 residues. Germline V CDR1 and CDR2: MNHEY, SVGAGI. The CDR3 region is CASSYRTSSYEQYF. The DNA of the CDR3 is TGTGCCAGCAGTTACCGGACTTCTTCCTACGAGCAGTACTTC.

V gene TRBV25-1 combines with J gene TRBJ1-2; D ambiguous. From germline, CDR1 is MGHDK and CDR2 SYGVNS. Trimming took 3 bases from V and 8 from J, leaving 10 bases between them. There are 12 residues in the CDR3. CDR3 nucleotide sequence: TGTGCCAGCAGTGATAAACACTGGGGCTACACCTTC. Its translation: CASSDKHWGYTF.

The chain joins TRBV7-8 to TRBJ2-5; D unclear. The CDR3 extends over 17 amino acids. The V end lost 3 bases, the J end lost 11 bases, and 28 bases lay between the germline ends. The germline gives CDR1 SGHVS, CDR2 FQNEAQ. This CDR3 reads CASSFQAVGFPPQKQYF. CDR3 DNA sequence: TGTGCCAGCAGCTTCCAAGCAGTCGGGTTCCCACCCCAAAAGCAGTACTTC.

This clonotype was seen a few times. The chain has TRBV28 and TRBJ2-3, with 9 nucleotides matching TRBD1. The CDR3 extends over 17 amino acids. Germline values: CDR1 MDHEN, CDR2 SYDVKM. The trim removed 4 bases at V and 1 base at J, leaving 9 bases unmatched. The CDR3 nucleotides read TGTGCCAGCAGTTCAGTACAGGGGGCAGGAGGCACAGATACGCAGTATTTT. It translates to CASSSVQGAGGTDTQYF. Looking up the rest from reference TRBV28 and TRBJ2-3 gives the full variable domain: DVKVTQSSRYLVKRTGEKVFLECVQDMDHENMFWYRQDPGLGLRLIYFSYDVKMKEKGDIPEGYSVSREKKERFSLILESASTNQTSMYLCASSSVQGAGGTDTQYFGPGTRLTVL.

This clonotype was seen repeatedly, ten times or more. The J gene is TRBJ1-1, the V gene TRBV7-2; D unresolved. This CDR3 spans 13 amino acids. Per germline, CDR1 SGHTA and CDR2 FQGNSA. Trimming shortened V by 1 base and J by 1 base, and 4 bases separated the two germline ends. DNA of the CDR3: TGTGCCAGCAGCTTAGACCAGAACACTGAAGCTTTCTTT. Protein sequence: CASSLDQNTEAFF.

The rearrangement uses TRBV20-1 and TRBJ2-5; weak D call: TRBD2 (5 bases). V gave up 0 bases and J gave up 4 bases, with 9 bases separating them. The CDR3 is made up of 13 amino acids. Germline assignment: CDR1 DFQATT and CDR2 SNEGSKA (reference sequence). CDR3 coding DNA: TGCAGTGCTAGAGACGGCCTAGCAGAGACCCAGTACTTC. Its protein is CSARDGLAETQYF.

This clonotype has a handful of counts. This chain connects TRBV15 to TRBJ2-1; TRBD2 aligns across 10 bases. Germline CDR1 reads LNHNV; CDR2 reads YYDKDF (reference sequence). Unmatched junction bases numbered 10, after V lost 3 bases and J lost 8 bases. The CDR3 is made up of 16 amino acids. CDR3 sequence reads: CATSSPLSGGFDEQFF. The CDR3 nucleotides read TGTGCCACCAGCAGCCCCCTTAGCGGGGGGTTCGATGAGCAGTTCTTC.

This clonotype appeared a few times. The V gene is TRBV20-1, the J gene TRBJ2-1; no reliable D call. The CDR3 sequence is 11 residues long. V was pared by 8 bases and J by 5 bases, with 10 bases between. CDR1 DFQATT and CDR2 SNEGSKA come from the germline V gene (reference sequence). CDR3 sequence: CSTGSNNEQFF. For the CDR3, the DNA is TGCAGTACCGGGTCGAACAATGAGCAGTTCTTC.

This clonotype was seen a few times. This chain links TRBV7-9 with TRBJ1-2; no reliable D call. V was shortened by 4 bases and J by 6 bases, with 15 bases between the two germline ends. In germline, CDR1 is SEHNR, CDR2 FQNEAQ (reference sequence). The CDR3 consists of 14 residues. The CDR3 is CASSSQQRRDGYTF. The CDR3 DNA reads as TGTGCCAGCAGCTCCCAACAGCGGAGAGATGGCTACACCTTC.

This clonotype showed up just a few times. This chain connects TRBV12-3 or TRBV12-4 to TRBJ1-6; D might be TRBD1 (6 bases). The CDR3 runs 14 residues. Trimming shortened V by 9 bases and J by 9 bases, and 18 bases separated the two germline ends. In nucleotides, the CDR3 is TGTGCCAGTCGCCCGACAGGCGGGAGTTCACCCCTCCACTTT. Amino acid sequence: CASRPTGGSSPLHF.

The chain combines TRBV29-1 with TRBJ2-5; D is unresolved. V gave up 8 bases and J gave up 11 bases, with 18 bases separating them. The CDR3 totals 11 residues. The V gene's germline CDR1 is SQVTM and CDR2 ANQGSEA. CDR3 in DNA: TGCAGCCCCGTTATGGGCGATGAGCAGTACTTC. Protein product: CSPVMGDEQYF.

This clonotype was found a few times. The chain has TRBV27 and TRBJ1-1; 7 bases match TRBD1. J was trimmed by 7 bases and V by 8 bases; bases with no gene match: 10. The CDR3 has 13 amino acids. Germline-derived CDR1 and CDR2 are MNHEY and SMNVEV (reference sequence). CDR3 nucleotide sequence: TGTGCCAGCGCCCTGACAGGGAAGCATGAAGCTTTCTTT. Its translation: CASALTGKHEAFF.

This chain connects TRBV5-1 to TRBJ2-3; 9 positions agree with TRBD2. J lost 6 bases, V lost 0 bases, and 8 bases had no gene match. CDR3 length: 16 amino acids. CDR1 is SGHRS, CDR2 YFSETQ, per germline. The CDR3 protein is CASSLVASGKSDTQYF. The DNA for the CDR3 is TGCGCCAGCAGCTTGGTGGCTAGCGGGAAGAGCGATACGCAGTATTTT.

V is TRBV28 and J is TRBJ2-1; the D gene is possibly TRBD1 (7 bases). The CDR3 contains 14 residues. V shed 3 bases and J shed 10 bases, with 16 bases lying between them. CDR1 is MDHEN and CDR2 is SYDVKM in the germline V gene. The CDR3 coding sequence is TGTGCCAGCAGTTTTACAGGGGACTCCTACGAGCAGTTCTTC. Translation: CASSFTGDSYEQFF.

This clonotype has more than one count but fewer than ten. CDR3 residues: CASSVGPLRDYEQYF. The CDR3, as DNA: TGTGCCAGCAGCGTTGGACCCCTAAGGGACTACGAGCAGTACTTC. V is TRBV3-1 and J is TRBJ2-7; D not certain. In germline, CDR1 is LGHDT, CDR2 YNNKEL (reference sequence). The CDR3 is made up of 15 amino acids. Trimming pared 5 bases from V and 3 bases from J, leaving 17 bases between.

This sequence joins TRBV20-1 and TRBJ2-3; 10 bases align to TRBD2. Looked up from germline, CDR1 is DFQATT and CDR2 is SNEGSKA (reference sequence). Trimming cost V 6 bases and J 6 bases; bases outside gene matches: 12. The CDR3 runs 15 residues. CDR3 protein: CSAPKGLALVDTQYF. DNA for the CDR3: TGCAGTGCACCGAAGGGACTAGCGTTGGTTGATACGCAGTATTTT.

This clonotype was seen only a few times. The V and J genes are TRBV25-1 and TRBJ2-5; tentative D call: TRBD1 (6 bases). TRBJ2-7 explains the end of the DNA better; the J call may be wrong. This CDR3 region has 15 residues. Germline V gives CDR1 MGHDK, CDR2 SYGVNS. The CDR3 sequence: CASSAPGQSTYEQYF. The CDR3 DNA reads as TGTGCCAGCAGTGCCCCGGGACAATCCACCTACGAGCAGTACTTC.

V usage is TRBV7-9 and J usage is TRBJ2-5; no firm D call. The germline V and J ends were trimmed by 5 bases and 0 bases, with 16 bases remaining between them. The germline CDR1 and CDR2 sequences are SEHNR and FQNEAQ (reference sequence). This CDR3 contains 16 residues. CDR3 sequence reads: CASSPQGVQYQETQYF. CDR3 nucleotides: TGTGCCAGCAGCCCCCAAGGAGTCCAGTACCAAGAGACCCAGTACTTC.

The CDR3 DNA reads TGTGCCAGTACCCCAGGTGTGGTGCCGGGCACCGGGGAGCTGTTTTTT. The encoded protein is CASTPGVVPGTGELFF. The V call is TRBV9, the J call TRBJ2-2; D unresolved. Germline V gene lookup returns CDR1 SGDLS and CDR2 YYNGEE. V lost 8 bases and J lost 4, with 21 bases in between. The CDR3 contains 16 residues.

This clonotype was found once. The V and J genes are TRBV20-1 and TRBJ2-5, with 9 positions matching TRBD2. The CDR3 consists of 14 residues. Germline V lookup: CDR1 DFQATT, CDR2 SNEGSKA (reference sequence). With 1 base clipped from V and 11 bases from J, the junction kept 11 bases outside the gene matches. Here the CDR3 reads CSARGGRGGDEQYF. In DNA form, the CDR3 reads TGCAGTGCTAGAGGCGGGAGGGGTGGCGATGAGCAGTACTTC.

This clonotype was observed many times. The chain employs TRBV7-3 and TRBJ2-1; D gene ambiguous. This CDR3 is 15 amino acids long. Germline-derived CDR1 and CDR2 are SGHTA and FQGTGA. V was cut by 2 bases and J by 4 bases, with 12 bases left in between. CDR3 DNA sequence: TGTGCCAGCAGCTTATCACCGACGGATTACAATGAGCAGTTCTTC. It specifies CASSLSPTDYNEQFF.

The J gene is TRBJ1-1, the V gene TRBV12-3 or TRBV12-4, with TRBD1 matching 8 bases. The CDR3 extends over 14 amino acids. With V trimmed by 2 bases and J by 10 bases, 9 bases remained unmatched. The CDR3 DNA follows: TGTGCCAGCAGTTTACAGACAGGGGAAGATCCAGCTTTCTTT. Translated: CASSLQTGEDPAFF.

With regard to this clonotype: The junction shows a germline mismatch at one end, possibly a read error. The V and J genes are TRBV4-1 and TRBJ1-2; D is possibly TRBD1 (5 bases). The germline V gene encodes CDR1 MGHRA and CDR2 YSYEKL. The CDR3 extends over 16 amino acids. As DNA, the CDR3 is TGCGCCGGCAGCCAAGATATAGGGGCACGACTGGAGGGCTACACCTTC. Translated: CAGSQDIGARLEGYTF.

V usage is TRBV11-2 and J usage is TRBJ2-6; D ambiguous. From germline, CDR1 is SGHAT and CDR2 FQNNGV. Trimming shortened V by 4 bases and J by 4 bases, and 8 bases separated the two germline ends. The CDR3 has 14 residues. The CDR3 nucleotides read TGTGCCAGCAGCTCGTTCAAAGGGGCCAACGTCCTGACTTTC. This sequence encodes CASSSFKGANVLTF.

J is TRBJ1-4 and V is TRBV12-3 or TRBV12-4; D might be TRBD1 (5 bases). The CDR3 covers 13 residues. Trimming took off 7 bases at V and 8 bases at J, with 14 bases between the two ends. The CDR3 nucleotides are TGTGCCAGCAAGGGCAGGGTCCTGGAAAAACTGTTTTTT. Translated: CASKGRVLEKLFF.

The genes are TRBV11-2 and TRBJ1-1; TRBD1 matches at 8 bases. V lost 2 bases, J lost 3 bases, and 8 bases stayed unmatched. Germline loops: CDR1 SGHAT, CDR2 FQNNGV. This CDR3 region has 16 residues. CDR3 residues: CASSLMGRGLDTEAFF. For the CDR3, the DNA is TGTGCCAGCAGCTTAATGGGCAGGGGGCTTGACACTGAAGCTTTCTTT. The full variable domain, completed using reference TRBV11-2 and TRBJ1-1, is EAGVAQSPRYKIIEKRQSVAFWCNPISGHATLYWYQQILGQGPKLLIQFQNNGVVDDSQLPKDRFSAERLKGVDSTLKIQPAKLEDSAVYLCASSLMGRGLDTEAFFGQGTRLTVV.